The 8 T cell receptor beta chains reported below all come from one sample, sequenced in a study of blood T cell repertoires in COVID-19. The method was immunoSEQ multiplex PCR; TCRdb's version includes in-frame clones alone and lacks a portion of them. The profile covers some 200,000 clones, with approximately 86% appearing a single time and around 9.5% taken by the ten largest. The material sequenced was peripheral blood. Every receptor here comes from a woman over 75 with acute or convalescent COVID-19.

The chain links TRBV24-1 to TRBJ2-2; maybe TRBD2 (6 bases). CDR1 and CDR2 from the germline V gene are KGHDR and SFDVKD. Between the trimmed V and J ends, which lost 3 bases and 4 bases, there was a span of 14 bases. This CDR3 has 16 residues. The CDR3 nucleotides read TGTGCCACCAGTGATGCGAGCGGGTCTCTCACCGGGGAGCTGTTTTTT. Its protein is CATSDASGSLTGELFF.

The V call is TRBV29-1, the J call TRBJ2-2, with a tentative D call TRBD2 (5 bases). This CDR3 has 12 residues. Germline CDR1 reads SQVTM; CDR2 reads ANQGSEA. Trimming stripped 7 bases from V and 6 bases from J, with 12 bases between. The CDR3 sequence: CSAGPAAGELFF. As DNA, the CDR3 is TGCAGCGCTGGGCCAGCGGCCGGGGAGCTGTTTTTT.

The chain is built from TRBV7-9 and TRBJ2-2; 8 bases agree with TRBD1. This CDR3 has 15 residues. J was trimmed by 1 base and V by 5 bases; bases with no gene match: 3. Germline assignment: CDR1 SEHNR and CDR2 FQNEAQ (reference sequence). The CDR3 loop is CASSPTGVNTGELFF. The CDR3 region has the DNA TGTGCCAGCAGCCCGACAGGGGTGAACACCGGGGAGCTGTTTTTT.

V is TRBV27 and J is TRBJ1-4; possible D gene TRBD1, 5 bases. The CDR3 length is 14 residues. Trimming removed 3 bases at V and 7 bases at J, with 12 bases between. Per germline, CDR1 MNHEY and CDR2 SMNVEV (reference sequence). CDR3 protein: CASSLAGVREKLFF. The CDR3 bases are TGTGCCAGCAGTTTGGCGGGGGTTCGTGAAAAACTGTTTTTT.

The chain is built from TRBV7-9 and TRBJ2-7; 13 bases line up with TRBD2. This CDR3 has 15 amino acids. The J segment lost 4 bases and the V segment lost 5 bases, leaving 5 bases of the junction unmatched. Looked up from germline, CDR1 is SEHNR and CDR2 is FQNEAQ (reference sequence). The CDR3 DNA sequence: TGTGCCAGCAGCCAGGGGACTAGCGGGGTGTACGAGCAGTACTTC. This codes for CASSQGTSGVYEQYF.

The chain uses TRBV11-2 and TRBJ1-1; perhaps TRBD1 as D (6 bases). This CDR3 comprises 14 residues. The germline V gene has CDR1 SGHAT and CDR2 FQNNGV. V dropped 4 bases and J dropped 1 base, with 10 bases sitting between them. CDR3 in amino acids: CASSSPTGNTEAFF. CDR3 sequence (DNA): TGTGCCAGCAGCTCGCCGACAGGGAACACTGAAGCTTTCTTT.

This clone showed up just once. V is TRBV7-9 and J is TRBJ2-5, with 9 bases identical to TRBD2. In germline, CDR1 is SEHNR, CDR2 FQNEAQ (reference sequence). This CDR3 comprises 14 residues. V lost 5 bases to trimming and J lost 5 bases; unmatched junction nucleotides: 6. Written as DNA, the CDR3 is TGTGCCAGCAGCAGGGCGGGAGGGCTTGAGACCCAGTACTTC. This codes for CASSRAGGLETQYF.

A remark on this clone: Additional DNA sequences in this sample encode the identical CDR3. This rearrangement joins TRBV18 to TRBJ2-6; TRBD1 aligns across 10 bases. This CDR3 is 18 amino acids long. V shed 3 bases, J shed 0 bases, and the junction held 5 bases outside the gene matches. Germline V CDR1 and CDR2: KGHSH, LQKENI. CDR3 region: CASSPGQGGSSGANVLTF. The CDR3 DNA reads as TGTGCCAGCTCACCCGGACAGGGGGGCAGCTCTGGGGCCAACGTCCTGACTTTC.